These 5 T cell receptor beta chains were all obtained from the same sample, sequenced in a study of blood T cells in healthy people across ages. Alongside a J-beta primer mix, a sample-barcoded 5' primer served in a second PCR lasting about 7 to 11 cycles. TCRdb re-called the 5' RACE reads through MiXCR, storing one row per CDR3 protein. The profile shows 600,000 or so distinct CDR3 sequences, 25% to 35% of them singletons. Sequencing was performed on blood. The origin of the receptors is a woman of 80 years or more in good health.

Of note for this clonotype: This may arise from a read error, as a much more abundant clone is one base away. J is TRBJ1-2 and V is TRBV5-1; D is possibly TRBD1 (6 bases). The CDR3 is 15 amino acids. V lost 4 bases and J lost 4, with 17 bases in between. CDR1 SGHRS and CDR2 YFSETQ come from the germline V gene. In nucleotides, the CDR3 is TGCGCCAGCAGCATAGGTACAGGGCCGGGCTATGGCTACACCTTC. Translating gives CASSIGTGPGYGYTF. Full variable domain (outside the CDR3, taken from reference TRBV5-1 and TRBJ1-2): KAGVTQTPRYLIKTRGQQVTLSCSPISGHRSVSWYQQTPGQGLQFLFEYFSETQRNKGNFPGRFSGRQFSNSRSEMNVSTLELGDSALYLCASSIGTGPGYGYTFGSGTRLTVV.

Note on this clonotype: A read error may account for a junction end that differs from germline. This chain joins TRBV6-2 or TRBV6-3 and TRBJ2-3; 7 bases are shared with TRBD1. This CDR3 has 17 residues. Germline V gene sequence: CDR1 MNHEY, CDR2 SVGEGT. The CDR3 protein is CAGSPAGPGQREDTQYF. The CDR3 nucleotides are TGTGCCGGCAGTCCCGCTGGCCCGGGACAGAGAGAAGATACGCAGTATTTT.

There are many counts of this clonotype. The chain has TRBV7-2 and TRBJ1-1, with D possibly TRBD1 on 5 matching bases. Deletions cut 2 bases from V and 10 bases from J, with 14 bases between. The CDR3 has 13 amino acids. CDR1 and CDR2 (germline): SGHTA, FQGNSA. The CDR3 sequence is CASSLKGRSGAFF. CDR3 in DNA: TGTGCCAGCAGCTTAAAGGGGCGGTCAGGAGCTTTCTTT.

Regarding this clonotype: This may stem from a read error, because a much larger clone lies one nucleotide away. Here the CDR3 reads CASSFMAGGNNEQFF. CDR3 nucleotide sequence: TGTGCCAGCAGCTTCATGGCGGGGGGGAACAATGAGCAGTTCTTC. The V gene is TRBV7-2, the J gene TRBJ2-1, with TRBD2 identical over 9 bases. The length of the CDR3 is 15 residues. The germline V gene has CDR1 SGHTA and CDR2 FQGNSA. V lost 3 bases, J lost 5 bases, and 5 bases stayed unmatched.

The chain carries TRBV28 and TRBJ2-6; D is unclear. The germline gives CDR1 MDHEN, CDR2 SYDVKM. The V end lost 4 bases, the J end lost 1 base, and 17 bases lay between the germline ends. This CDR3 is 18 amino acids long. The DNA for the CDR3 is TGTGCCAGCAGTTCGCGGACCTGGAAGAGTTCTGGGGCCAACGTCCTGACTTTC. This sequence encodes CASSSRTWKSSGANVLTF.